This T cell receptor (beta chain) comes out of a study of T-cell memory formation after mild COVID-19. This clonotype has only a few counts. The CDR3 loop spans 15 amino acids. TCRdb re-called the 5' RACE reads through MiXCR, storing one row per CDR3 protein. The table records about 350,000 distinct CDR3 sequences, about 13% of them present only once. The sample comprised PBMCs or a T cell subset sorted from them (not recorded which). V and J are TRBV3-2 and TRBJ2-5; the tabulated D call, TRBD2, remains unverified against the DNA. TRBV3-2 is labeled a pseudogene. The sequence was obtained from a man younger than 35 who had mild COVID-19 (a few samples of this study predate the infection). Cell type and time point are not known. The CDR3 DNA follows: TGTGCCAGCAGCTCAAGTGGAGTAGCTGGAGAGACCCAGTACTTC. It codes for CASSSSGVAGETQYF.